The source of this T cell receptor (beta chain) is a study of cytomegalovirus exposure and HLA in healthy donors. Study overall: The 95 to 150 validation repertoires used the same platform as the 650 to 750 first-cohort repertoires, a later analysis reported.

The method was immunoSEQ multiplex PCR; TCRdb's version includes in-frame clones alone and lacks a portion of them. The sample lists roughly 150,000 clones; about nine tenths were seen once. Study findings and constraints: Subsequent analysis of the roughly 120 validation repertoires found a tendency for first-cohort TCR clusters to co-occur.

With respect to this clone: What it binds is not known.

This TCR derives from a man aged 18 to 29 in good health and CMV-seropositive. Sequenced material: PBMCs.

This chain's CDR3 is CASSPGTGDWYGYTF. The DNA of the CDR3 is TGTGCCAGCAGCCCCGGGACAGGGGATTGGTATGGCTACACCTTC. The chain joins TRBV14 to TRBJ1-2, with TRBD1 identical over 10 bases. Looked up from germline, CDR1 is SGHDN and CDR2 is FVKESK. Germline trimming cut 4 bases from V and 5 bases from J; bases unmatched to any gene: 7. The CDR3 contains 15 residues.